This T cell receptor (beta chain) emerged from a study of T-cell memory formation after mild COVID-19. Study conclusions and caveats: Largely, contracting CD4+ clones fell within CM and EM, and contracting CD8+ clones within EMRA. Pre-infection memory already had some responding clones, implying cross-reactive memory joined.

One entry per CDR3 protein results from TCRdb running MiXCR on the 5' RACE reads. This sample has about 250,000 distinct CDR3 sequences, with roughly 17% found just once. The CDR3 has 14 residues. V lost 1 base and J lost 3, with 9 bases in between. CDR1 and CDR2 from the germline V gene are DFQATT and SNEGSKA (reference sequence). Comment on this clonotype: Its antigen is not identified.

Sequenced sample: PBMCs or a T cell subset sorted from them (not recorded which). The rearrangement uses TRBV20-1 and TRBJ2-2; D is uncertain. This TCR was sampled from a man aged 18 to 30 who had mild COVID-19 (a few samples of this study predate the infection). Cell type and time point are not known. This CDR3 is CSARGWVHTGELFF. Written as DNA, the CDR3 is TGCAGTGCTAGAGGTTGGGTTCACACCGGGGAGCTGTTTTTT.